This TCR beta chain was profiled in a study of CD8 T cells in Susac syndrome. Whole-study findings and limits: TCR sequencing and HLA analysis covered a relatively small number of individuals.

TCR beta sequencing was performed on blood CD8+ and CD4+ T cells. Both CD4+ and CD8+ T cells were negatively isolated, and TEMRA cells underwent FACS enrichment. With respect to this clonotype: Its specificity is unknown.

The RNA, roughly 0.5 to 1 ug, was put through reverse transcription using random hexamers. Across 54 Vbeta and 13 Jbeta, TCR beta CDR3 was amplified with immunoSEQ multiplex PCR. TCRdb redid the calling of the immunoSEQ multiplex PCR reads with MiXCR, one entry per CDR3 protein. The sample includes around 140,000 distinct CDR3 sequences, 80% seen only once; the top ten take roughly 0.5%. Germline V lookup: CDR1 SGHAT, CDR2 FQDESV (reference sequence). V shed 4 bases, J shed 0 bases, and the junction held 16 bases outside the gene matches. This CDR3 spans 20 amino acids. The chain carries TRBV11-1 and TRBJ2-1, with 9 bases fitting TRBD2. The receptor's source is a human donor with multiple sclerosis. Source material: CD8+ T cells from PBMCs. CDR3 bases: TGTGCCAGCAGCTCCCGGGGTTATAGCGGGGGACCGAGCTCCTACAATGAGCAGTTCTTC. Residues: CASSSRGYSGGPSSYNEQFF.